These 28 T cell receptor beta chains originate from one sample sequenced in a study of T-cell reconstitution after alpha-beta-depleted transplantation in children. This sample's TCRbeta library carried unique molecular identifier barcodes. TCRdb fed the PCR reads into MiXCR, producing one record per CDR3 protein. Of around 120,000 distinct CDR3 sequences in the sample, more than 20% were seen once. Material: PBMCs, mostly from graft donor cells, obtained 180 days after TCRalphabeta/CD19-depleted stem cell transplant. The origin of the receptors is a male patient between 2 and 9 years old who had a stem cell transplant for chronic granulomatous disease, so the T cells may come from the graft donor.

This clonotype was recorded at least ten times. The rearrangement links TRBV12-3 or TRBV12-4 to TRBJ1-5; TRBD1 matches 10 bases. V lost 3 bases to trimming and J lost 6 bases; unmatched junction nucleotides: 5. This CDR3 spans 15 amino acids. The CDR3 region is CASSFGTGVGQPQHF. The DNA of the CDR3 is TGTGCCAGCAGTTTTGGGACAGGGGTAGGTCAGCCCCAGCATTTT.

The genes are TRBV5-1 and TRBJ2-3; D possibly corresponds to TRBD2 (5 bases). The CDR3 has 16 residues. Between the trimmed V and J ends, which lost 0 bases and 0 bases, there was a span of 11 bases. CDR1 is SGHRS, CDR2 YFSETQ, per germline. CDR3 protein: CASSLGVGGSTDTQYF. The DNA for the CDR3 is TGCGCCAGCAGCTTGGGGGTCGGCGGGAGCACAGATACGCAGTATTTT.

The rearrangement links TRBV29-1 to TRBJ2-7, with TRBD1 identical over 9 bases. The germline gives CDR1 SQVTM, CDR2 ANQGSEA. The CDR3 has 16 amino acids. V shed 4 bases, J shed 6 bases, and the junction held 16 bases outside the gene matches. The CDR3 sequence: CSVGLGWGQGSSEQYF. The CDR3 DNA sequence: TGCAGCGTTGGGTTGGGATGGGGACAGGGTAGTAGCGAGCAGTACTTC.

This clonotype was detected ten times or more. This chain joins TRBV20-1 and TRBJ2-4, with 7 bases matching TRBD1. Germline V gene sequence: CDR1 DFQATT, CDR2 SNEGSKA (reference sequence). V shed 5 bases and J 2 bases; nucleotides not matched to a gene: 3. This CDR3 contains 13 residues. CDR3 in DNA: TGCAGTGCTTCAGGGGGATCCAAAAACATTCAGTACTTC. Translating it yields CSASGGSKNIQYF.

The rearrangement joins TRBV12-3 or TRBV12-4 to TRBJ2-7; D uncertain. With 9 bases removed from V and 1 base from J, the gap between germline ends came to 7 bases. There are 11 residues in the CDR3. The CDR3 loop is CASAVSYEQYF. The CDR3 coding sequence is TGTGCCAGTGCAGTATCCTACGAGCAGTACTTC.

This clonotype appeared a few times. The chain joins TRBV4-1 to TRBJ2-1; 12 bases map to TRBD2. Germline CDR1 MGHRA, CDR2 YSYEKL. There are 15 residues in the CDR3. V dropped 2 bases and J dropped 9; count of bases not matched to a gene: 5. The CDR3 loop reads CASSQLTSGSGEQFF. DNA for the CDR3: TGCGCCAGCAGCCAACTGACTAGCGGGAGTGGTGAGCAGTTCTTC.

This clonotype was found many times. The CDR3 region is CATSRDRVTEQFF. The CDR3 DNA reads TGTGCCACCAGCCGGGATAGGGTCACTGAGCAGTTCTTC. This chain connects TRBV15 to TRBJ2-1, with D possibly TRBD2 on 5 matching bases. This CDR3 region has 13 residues. The germline CDR1 and CDR2 sequences are LNHNV and YYDKDF (reference sequence). V was cut by 5 bases and J by 9 bases, with 14 bases left in between.

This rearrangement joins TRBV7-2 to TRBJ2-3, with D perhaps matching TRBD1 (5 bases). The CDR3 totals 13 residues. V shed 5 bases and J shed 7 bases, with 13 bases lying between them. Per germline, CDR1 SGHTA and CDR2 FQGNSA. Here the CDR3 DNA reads TGTGCCAGCAGCGGGGCTACTTCCTATACGCAGTATTTT. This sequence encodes CASSGATSYTQYF. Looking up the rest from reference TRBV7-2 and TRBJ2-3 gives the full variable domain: GAGVSQSPSNKVTEKGKDVELRCDPISGHTALYWYRQSLGQGLEFLIYFQGNSAPDKSGLPSDRFSAERTGGSVSTLTIQRTQQEDSAVYLCASSGATSYTQYFGPGTRLTVL.

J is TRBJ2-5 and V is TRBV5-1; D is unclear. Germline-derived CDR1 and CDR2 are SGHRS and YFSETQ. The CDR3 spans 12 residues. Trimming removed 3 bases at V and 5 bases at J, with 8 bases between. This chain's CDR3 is CASSSHSETQYF. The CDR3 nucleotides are TGCGCCAGCAGCTCCCATTCGGAGACCCAGTACTTC.

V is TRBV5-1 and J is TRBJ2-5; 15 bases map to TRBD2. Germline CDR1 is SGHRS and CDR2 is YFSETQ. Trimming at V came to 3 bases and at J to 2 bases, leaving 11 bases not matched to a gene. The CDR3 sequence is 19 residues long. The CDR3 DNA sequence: TGCGCCAGCAGCTACAGAGGGACTAGCGGGGGGAGTTGGCAAGAGACCCAGTACTTC. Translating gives CASSYRGTSGGSWQETQYF.

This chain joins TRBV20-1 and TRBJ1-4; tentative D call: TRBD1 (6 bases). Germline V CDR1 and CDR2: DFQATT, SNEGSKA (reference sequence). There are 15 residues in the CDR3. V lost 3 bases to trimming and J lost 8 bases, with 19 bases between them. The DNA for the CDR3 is TGCAGTGCTAGCCGGACAGCCCGGGGTAGGGAAAAACTGTTTTTT. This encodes CSASRTARGREKLFF.

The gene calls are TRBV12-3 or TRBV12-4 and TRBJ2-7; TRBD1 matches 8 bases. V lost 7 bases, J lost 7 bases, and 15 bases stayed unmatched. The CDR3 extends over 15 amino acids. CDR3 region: CASNPGQASLGEQYF. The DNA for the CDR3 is TGTGCCAGCAACCCGGGACAGGCCTCCCTGGGTGAGCAGTACTTC.

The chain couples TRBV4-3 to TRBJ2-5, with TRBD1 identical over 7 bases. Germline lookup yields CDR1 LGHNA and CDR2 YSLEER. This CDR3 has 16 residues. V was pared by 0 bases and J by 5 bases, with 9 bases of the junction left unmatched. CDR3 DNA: TGCGCCAGCAGCCAAGATAGGACAGGCGGGCACGAGACCCAGTACTTC. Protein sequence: CASSQDRTGGHETQYF.

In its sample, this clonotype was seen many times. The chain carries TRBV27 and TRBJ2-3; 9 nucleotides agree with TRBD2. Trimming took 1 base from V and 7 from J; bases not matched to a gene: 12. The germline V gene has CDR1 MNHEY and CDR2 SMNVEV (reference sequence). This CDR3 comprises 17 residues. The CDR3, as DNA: TGTGCCAGCAGTTTATTGGGGGCGGGGGGGCCTGTTAATACGCAGTATTTT. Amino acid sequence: CASSLLGAGGPVNTQYF.

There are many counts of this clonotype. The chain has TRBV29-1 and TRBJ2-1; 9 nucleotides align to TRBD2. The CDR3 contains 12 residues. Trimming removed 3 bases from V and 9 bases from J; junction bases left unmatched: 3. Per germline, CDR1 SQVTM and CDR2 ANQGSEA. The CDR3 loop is CSVEAGGPEQFF. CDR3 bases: TGCAGCGTTGAGGCGGGAGGGCCTGAGCAGTTCTTC.

The CDR3: CASSLAEETQYF. In DNA form, the CDR3 reads TGTGCCAGCAGCTTAGCTGAGGAGACCCAGTACTTC. V usage is TRBV7-6 and J usage is TRBJ2-5; D is undetermined. The germline V gene has CDR1 SGHVS and CDR2 FNYEAQ. The CDR3 extends over 12 amino acids. The V end was cut by 0 bases, the J end by 5 bases, with 4 bases between. The full variable domain, rest sourced from reference TRBV7-6 and TRBJ2-5, is GAGVSQSPRYKVTKRGQDVALRCDPISGHVSLYWYRQALGQGPEFLTYFNYEAQQDKSGLPNDRFSAERPEGSISTLTIQRTEQRDSAMYRCASSLAEETQYFGPGTRLLVL.

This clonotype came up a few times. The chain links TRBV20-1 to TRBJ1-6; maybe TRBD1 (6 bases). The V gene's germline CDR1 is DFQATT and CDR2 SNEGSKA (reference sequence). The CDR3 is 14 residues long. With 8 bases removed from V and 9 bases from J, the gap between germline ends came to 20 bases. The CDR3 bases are TGCAGTACAAAGGGTGCAGGGGCGGGTTCACCCCTCCACTTT. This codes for CSTKGAGAGSPLHF.

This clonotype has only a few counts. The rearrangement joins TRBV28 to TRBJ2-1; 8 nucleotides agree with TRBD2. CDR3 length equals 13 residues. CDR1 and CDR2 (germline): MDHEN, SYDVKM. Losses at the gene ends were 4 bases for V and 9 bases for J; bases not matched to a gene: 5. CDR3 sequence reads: CASSWRGTSEQFF. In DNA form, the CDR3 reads TGTGCCAGCAGTTGGCGCGGGACTAGTGAGCAGTTCTTC. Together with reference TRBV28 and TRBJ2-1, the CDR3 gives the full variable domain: DVKVTQSSRYLVKRTGEKVFLECVQDMDHENMFWYRQDPGLGLRLIYFSYDVKMKEKGDIPEGYSVSREKKERFSLILESASTNQTSMYLCASSWRGTSEQFFGPGTRLTVL.

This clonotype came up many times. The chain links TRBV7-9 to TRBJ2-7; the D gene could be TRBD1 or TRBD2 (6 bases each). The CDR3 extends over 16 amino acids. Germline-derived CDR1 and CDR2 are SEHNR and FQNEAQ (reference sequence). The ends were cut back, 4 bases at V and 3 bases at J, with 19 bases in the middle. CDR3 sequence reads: CASSWGAQDPNYEQYF. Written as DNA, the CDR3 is TGTGCCAGCAGCTGGGGGGCACAGGATCCGAACTACGAGCAGTACTTC.

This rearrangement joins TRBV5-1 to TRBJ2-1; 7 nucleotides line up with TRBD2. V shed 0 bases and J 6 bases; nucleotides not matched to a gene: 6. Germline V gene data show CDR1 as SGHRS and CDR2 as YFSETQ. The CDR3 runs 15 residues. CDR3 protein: CASSLAAGATNEQFF. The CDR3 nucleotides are TGCGCCAGCAGCTTGGCGGCGGGAGCAACCAATGAGCAGTTCTTC.

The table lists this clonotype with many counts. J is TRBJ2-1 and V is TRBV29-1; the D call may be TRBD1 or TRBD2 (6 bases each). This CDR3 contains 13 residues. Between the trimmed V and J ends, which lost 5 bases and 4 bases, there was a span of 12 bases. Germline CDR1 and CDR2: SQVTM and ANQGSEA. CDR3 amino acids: CSVLGGRYNEQFF. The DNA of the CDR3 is TGCAGCGTTCTCGGGGGCCGGTACAATGAGCAGTTCTTC.

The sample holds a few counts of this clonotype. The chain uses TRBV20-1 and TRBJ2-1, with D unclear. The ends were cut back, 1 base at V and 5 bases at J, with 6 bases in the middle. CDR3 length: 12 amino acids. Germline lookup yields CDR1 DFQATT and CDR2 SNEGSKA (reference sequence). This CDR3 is CSARVADNEQFF. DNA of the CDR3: TGCAGTGCTAGAGTTGCAGACAATGAGCAGTTCTTC.

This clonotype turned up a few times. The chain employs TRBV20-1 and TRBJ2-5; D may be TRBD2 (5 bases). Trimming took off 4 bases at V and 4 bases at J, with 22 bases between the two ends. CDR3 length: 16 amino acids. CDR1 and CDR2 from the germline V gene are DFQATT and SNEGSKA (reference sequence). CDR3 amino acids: CSATPVTALVGETQYF. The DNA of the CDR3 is TGCAGTGCTACCCCTGTAACGGCACTAGTTGGAGAGACCCAGTACTTC.

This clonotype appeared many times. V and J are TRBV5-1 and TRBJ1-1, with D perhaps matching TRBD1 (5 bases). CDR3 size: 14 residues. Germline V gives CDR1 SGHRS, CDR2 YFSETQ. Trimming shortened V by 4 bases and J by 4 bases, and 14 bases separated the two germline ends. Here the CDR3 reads CASSLDSGGTEAFF. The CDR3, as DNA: TGCGCCAGCAGCCTGGATTCGGGGGGCACTGAAGCTTTCTTT.

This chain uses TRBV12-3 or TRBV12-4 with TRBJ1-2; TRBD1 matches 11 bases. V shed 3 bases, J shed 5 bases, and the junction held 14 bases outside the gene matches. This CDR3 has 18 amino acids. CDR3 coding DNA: TGTGCCAGCAGTTTTTATCCCGGGACAGGGGGTGGAGGATATGGCTACACCTTC. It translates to CASSFYPGTGGGGYGYTF.

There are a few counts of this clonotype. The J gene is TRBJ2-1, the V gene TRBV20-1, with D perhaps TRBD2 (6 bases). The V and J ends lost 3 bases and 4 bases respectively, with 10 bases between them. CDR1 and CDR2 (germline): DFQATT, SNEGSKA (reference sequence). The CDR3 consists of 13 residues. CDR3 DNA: TGCAGTGCTAGCGGAGGGAGTTACAATGAGCAGTTCTTC. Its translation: CSASGGSYNEQFF.

CDR3 region: CASGKAKGETQYF. In DNA, the CDR3 is TGTGCCAGCGGGAAAGCTAAGGGAGAGACCCAGTACTTC. The chain links TRBV7-2 to TRBJ2-5; no reliable D call. Trimming took 8 bases from V and 4 from J, leaving 14 bases between them. CDR1 and CDR2 from the germline V gene are SGHTA and FQGNSA. This CDR3 has 13 residues. Complete variable domain (other parts from reference TRBV7-2 and TRBJ2-5): GAGVSQSPSNKVTEKGKDVELRCDPISGHTALYWYRQSLGQGLEFLIYFQGNSAPDKSGLPSDRFSAERTGGSVSTLTIQRTQQEDSAVYLCASGKAKGETQYFGPGTRLLVL.

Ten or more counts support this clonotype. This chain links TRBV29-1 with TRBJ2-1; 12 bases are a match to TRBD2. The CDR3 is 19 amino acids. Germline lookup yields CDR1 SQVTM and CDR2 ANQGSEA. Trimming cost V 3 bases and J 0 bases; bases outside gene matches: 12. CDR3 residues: CSVDGLAGPHISSYNEQFF. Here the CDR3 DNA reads TGCAGCGTTGACGGACTAGCGGGACCCCATATTAGCTCCTACAATGAGCAGTTCTTC.